Listed here is a single T cell receptor beta chain. As handled by the study authors: Amplification of reference gene primers provided the estimated nucleated cell counts. Profiled with immunoSEQ multiplex PCR; TCRdb holds only in-frame clones, not every one. The DNA was the basis for D and trimming; V, J and clone size are from that table. The data contain more than 65,000 clones, more than 80% of them singletons. The V gene end was trimmed by 7 bases and the J gene end by 1 base; junction bases not matched to a gene: 9. The CDR3 totals 15 residues. Germline CDR1 reads LNHDA; CDR2 reads SQIVND (reference sequence). These data originate in a study of blood T cell repertoires in COVID-19. Study overall: The analysed material was cDNA or gDNA that came from T cells, B-cell-depleted T cells, or PBMCs.

The sequenced sample consisted of peripheral blood. This sequence was found in a man aged 80 or over with acute or convalescent COVID-19. This chain joins TRBV19 and TRBJ2-7; 8 bases are shared with TRBD1. The CDR3, as DNA: TGTGCCAGTAACTTCGGACAGGGTAATTCCTACGAGCAGTACTTC. This encodes CASNFGQGNSYEQYF. Variable domain in full (rest from reference TRBV19 and TRBJ2-7): DGGITQSPKYLFRKEGQNVTLSCEQNLNHDAMYWYRQDPGQGLRLIYYSQIVNDFQKGDIAEGYSVSREKKESFPLTVTSAQKNPTAFYLCASNFGQGNSYEQYFGPGTRLTVT.